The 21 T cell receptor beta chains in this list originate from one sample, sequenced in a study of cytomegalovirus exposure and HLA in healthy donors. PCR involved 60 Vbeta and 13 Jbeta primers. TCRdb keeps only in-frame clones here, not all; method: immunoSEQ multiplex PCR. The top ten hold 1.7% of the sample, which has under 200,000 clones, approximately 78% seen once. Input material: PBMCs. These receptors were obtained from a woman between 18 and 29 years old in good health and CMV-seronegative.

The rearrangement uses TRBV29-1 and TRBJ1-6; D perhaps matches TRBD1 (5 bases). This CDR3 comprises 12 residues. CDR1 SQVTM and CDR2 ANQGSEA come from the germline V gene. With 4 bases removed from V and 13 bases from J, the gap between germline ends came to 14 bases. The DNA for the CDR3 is TGCAGCGTTGGGGACTTGGGCTCGCCCCTCCACTTT. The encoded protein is CSVGDLGSPLHF.

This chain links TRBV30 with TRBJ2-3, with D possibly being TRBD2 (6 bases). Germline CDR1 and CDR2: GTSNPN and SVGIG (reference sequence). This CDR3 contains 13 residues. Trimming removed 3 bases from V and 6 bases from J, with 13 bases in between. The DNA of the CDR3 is TGTGCCTGGAGCGCAGGGACTTTCGATACGCAGTATTTT. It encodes CAWSAGTFDTQYF. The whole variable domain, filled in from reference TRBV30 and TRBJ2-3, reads SQTIHQWPATLVQPVGSPLSLECTVEGTSNPNLYWYRQAAGRGLQLLFYSVGIGQISSEVPQNLSASRPQDRQFILSSKKLLLSDSGFYLCAWSAGTFDTQYFGPGTRLTVL.

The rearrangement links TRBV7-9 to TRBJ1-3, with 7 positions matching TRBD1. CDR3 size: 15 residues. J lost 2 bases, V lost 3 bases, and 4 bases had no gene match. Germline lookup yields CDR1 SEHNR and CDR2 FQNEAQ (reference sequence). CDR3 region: CASSFKGATGNTIYF. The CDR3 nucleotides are TGTGCCAGCAGCTTTAAGGGGGCTACTGGAAACACCATATATTTT.

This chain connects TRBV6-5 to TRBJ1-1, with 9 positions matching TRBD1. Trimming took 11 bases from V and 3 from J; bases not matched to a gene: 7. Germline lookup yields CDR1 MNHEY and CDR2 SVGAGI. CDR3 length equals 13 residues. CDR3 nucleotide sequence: TGTGCCGTCCAGAACAGGGGGCACACTGAAGCTTTCTTT. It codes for CAVQNRGHTEAFF.

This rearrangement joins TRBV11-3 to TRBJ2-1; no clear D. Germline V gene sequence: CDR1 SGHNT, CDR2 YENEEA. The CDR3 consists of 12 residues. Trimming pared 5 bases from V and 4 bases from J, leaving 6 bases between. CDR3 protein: CASSHNYNEQFF. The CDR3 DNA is TGTGCCAGCAGCCACAATTACAATGAGCAGTTCTTC.

The CDR3 reads CASSSTGYGYTF. CDR3 sequence (DNA): TGTGCCAGCAGCTCAACAGGCTATGGCTACACCTTC. The chain uses TRBV7-9 and TRBJ1-2; D might be TRBD1 (5 bases). Germline lookup yields CDR1 SEHNR and CDR2 FQNEAQ (reference sequence). The V gene lost 4 bases and the J gene lost 4 bases, with 7 bases spanning the gap. CDR3 size: 12 residues.

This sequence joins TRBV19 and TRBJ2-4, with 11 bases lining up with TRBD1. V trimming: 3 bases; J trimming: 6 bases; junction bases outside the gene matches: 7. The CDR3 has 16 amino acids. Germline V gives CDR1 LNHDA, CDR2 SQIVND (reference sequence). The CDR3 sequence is CASSIMDRGLVNIQYF. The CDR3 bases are TGTGCCAGTAGTATTATGGACAGGGGGCTGGTAAACATTCAGTACTTC.

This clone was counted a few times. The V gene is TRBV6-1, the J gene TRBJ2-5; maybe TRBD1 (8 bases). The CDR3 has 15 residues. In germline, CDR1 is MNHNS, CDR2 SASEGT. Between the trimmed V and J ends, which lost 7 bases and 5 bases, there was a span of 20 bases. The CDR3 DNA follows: TGTGCCAGCACTCGGTCTCTACAGGGGGGGGAGACCCAGTACTTC. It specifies CASTRSLQGGETQYF.

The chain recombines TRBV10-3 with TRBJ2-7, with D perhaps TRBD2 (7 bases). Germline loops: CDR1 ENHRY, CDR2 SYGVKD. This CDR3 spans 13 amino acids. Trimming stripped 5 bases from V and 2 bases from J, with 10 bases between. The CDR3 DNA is TGTGCCATCAGTAGCGGGACACCCTACGAGCAGTACTTC. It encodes CAISSGTPYEQYF.

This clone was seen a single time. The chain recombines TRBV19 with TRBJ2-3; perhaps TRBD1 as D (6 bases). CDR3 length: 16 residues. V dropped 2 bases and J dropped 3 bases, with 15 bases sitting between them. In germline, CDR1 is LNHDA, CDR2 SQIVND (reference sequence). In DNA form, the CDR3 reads TGTGCCAGTAGTATAAGACAGGACCAGGGAACAGATACGCAGTATTTT. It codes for CASSIRQDQGTDTQYF.

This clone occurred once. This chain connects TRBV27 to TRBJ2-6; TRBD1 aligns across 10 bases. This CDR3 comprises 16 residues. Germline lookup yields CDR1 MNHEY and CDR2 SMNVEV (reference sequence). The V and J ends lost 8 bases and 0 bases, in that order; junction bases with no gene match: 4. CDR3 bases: TGTGCCAGCGGGGGACAGGGGCGCTCTGGGGCCAACGTCCTGACTTTC. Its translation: CASGGQGRSGANVLTF. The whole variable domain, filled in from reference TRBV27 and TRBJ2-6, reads EAQVTQNPRYLITVTGKKLTVTCSQNMNHEYMSWYRQDPGLGLRQIYYSMNVEVTDKGDVPEGYKVSRKEKRNFPLILESPSPNQTSLYFCASGGQGRSGANVLTFGAGSRLTVL.

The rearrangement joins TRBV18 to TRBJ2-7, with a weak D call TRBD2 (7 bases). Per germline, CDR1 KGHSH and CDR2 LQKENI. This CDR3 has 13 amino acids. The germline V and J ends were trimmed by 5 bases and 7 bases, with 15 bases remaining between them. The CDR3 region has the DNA TGTGCCAGCTCAACAAAACAGGGAGGGGAGCAGTACGTC. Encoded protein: CASSTKQGGEQYV.

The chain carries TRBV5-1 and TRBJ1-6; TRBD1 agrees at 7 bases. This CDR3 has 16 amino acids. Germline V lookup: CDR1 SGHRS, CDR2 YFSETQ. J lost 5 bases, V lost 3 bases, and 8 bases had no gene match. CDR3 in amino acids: CASSWGPGQDNSPLHF. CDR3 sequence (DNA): TGCGCCAGCAGCTGGGGCCCCGGACAGGATAATTCACCCCTCCACTTT.

The CDR3 here is CASSFSGRAYNEQFF. Written as DNA, the CDR3 is TGTGCCAGCAGCTTTAGCGGGAGGGCCTACAATGAGCAGTTCTTC. The V call is TRBV7-8, the J call TRBJ2-1, with TRBD2 matching over 11 bases. CDR3 size: 15 residues. Trimming took 3 bases from V and 2 from J; bases not matched to a gene: 0. Germline CDR1 reads SGHVS; CDR2 reads FQNEAQ.

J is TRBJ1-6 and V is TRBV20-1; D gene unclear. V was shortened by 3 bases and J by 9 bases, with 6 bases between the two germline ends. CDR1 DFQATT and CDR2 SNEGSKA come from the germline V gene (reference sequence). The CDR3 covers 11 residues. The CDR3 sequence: CSASASSPLHF. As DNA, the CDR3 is TGCAGTGCTAGCGCGAGTTCACCCCTCCACTTT.

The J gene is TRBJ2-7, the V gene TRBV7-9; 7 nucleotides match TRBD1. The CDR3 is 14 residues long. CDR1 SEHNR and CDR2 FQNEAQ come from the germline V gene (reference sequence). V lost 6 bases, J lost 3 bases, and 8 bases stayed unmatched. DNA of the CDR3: TGTGCCAGCAGTAGTTGGACAGGTAACTACGAGCAGTACTTC. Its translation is CASSSWTGNYEQYF.

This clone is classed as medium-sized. CDR3 in amino acids: CSVAGTTAYGYTF. CDR3 DNA sequence: TGCAGCGTTGCCGGGACAACCGCCTATGGCTACACCTTC. The V and J genes are TRBV29-1 and TRBJ1-2, with a tentative D call TRBD1 (6 bases). Per the germline V gene, CDR1 is SQVTM and CDR2 is ANQGSEA. Deletions cut 4 bases from V and 4 bases from J, with 13 bases between. The length of the CDR3 is 13 residues.

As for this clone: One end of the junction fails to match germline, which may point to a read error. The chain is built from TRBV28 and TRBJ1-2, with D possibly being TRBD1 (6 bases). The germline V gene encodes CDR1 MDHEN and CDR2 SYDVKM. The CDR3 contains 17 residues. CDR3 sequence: CASSLSGGWGAPYGFTF. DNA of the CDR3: TGTGCCAGCAGTTTAAGCGGGGGGTGGGGGGCCCCCTATGGCTTCACCTTC.

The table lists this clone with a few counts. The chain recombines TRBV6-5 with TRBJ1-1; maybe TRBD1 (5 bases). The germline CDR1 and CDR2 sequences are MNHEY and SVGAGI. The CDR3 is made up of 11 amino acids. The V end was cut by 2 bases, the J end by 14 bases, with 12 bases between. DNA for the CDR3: TGTGCCAGCAGTTACGGGGCAGGATGGTTCTTT. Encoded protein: CASSYGAGWFF.

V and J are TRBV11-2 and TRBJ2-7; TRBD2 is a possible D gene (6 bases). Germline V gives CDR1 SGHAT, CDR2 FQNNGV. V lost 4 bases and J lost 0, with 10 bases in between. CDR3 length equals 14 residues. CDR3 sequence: CASSWGLPSYEQYF. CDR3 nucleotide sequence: TGTGCCAGCAGCTGGGGACTGCCCTCCTACGAGCAGTACTTC.

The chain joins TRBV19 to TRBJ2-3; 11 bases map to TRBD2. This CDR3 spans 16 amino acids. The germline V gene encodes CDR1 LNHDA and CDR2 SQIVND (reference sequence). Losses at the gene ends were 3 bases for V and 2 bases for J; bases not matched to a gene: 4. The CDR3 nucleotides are TGTGCCAGTAGTATTCTAGCGGGAGGAATCACAGATACGCAGTATTTT. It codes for CASSILAGGITDTQYF.